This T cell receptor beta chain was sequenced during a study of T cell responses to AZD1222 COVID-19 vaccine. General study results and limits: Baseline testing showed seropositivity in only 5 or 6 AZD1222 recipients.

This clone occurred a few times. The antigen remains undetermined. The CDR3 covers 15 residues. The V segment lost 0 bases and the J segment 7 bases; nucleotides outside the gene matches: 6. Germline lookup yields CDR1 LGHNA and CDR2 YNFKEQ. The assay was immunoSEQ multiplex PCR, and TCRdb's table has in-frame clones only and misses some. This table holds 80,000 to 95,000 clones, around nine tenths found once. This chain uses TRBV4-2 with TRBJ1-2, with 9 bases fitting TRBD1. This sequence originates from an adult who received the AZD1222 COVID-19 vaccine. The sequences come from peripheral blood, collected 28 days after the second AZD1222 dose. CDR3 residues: CASSQELGDRAGYTF. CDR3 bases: TGTGCCAGCAGCCAAGAATTAGGGGACAGGGCTGGCTACACCTTC.